This T cell receptor beta chain was sequenced during a study of shared clonotypes between healthy human individuals. The table came from immunoSEQ multiplex PCR; TCRdb's copy has only in-frame clones and leaves some out. The sample yields about 490,000 clones, approximately 81% seen once. The CDR3 consists of 15 residues. Germline-derived CDR1 and CDR2 are GTSNPN and SVGIG (reference sequence). V lost 7 bases, J lost 0 bases, and 16 bases lay in between. V is TRBV30 and J is TRBJ1-5; D not certain. This clonotype was sampled from a woman in her thirties or forties in good health. Some clones in this sample may be carry-over from other donors' samples. The sequenced sample was PBMCs. This CDR3 is CASSVGRYSNQPQHF. The CDR3, as DNA: TGTGCCTCGTCCGTCGGGAGGTATAGCAATCAGCCCCAGCATTTT.